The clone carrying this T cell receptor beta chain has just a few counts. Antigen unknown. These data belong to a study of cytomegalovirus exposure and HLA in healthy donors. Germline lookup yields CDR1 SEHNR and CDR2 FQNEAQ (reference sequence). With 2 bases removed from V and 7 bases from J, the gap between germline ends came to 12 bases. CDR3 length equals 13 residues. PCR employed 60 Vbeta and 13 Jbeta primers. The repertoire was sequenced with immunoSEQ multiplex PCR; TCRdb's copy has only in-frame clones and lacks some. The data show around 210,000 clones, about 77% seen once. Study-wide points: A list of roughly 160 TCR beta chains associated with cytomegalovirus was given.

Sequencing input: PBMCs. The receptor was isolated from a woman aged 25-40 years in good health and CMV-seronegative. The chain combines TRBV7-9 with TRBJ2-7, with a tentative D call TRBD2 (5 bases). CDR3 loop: CASSLRHGEEQYF. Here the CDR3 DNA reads TGTGCCAGCAGCTTACGACATGGGGAGGAGCAGTACTTC.